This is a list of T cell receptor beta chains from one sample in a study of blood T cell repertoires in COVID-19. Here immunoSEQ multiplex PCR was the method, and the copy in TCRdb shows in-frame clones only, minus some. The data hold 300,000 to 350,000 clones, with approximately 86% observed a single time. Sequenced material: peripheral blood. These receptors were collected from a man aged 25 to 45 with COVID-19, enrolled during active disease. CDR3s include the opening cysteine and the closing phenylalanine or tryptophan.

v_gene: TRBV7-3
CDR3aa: CASSLRPSGGTLSSYNEQFF

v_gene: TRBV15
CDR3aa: CATSKDIRSSGYNEQFF

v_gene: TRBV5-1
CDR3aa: CASSLLPGQGHEQYF

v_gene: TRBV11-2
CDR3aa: CASSLGAGGIYNEQFF

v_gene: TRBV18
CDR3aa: CASSPLDTSSYEQYF

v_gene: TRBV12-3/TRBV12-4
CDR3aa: CASSRDKGYEQYF

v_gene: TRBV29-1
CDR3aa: CSVEENGTGLRTIYF

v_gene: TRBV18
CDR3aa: CASSPIGGRGTEAFF

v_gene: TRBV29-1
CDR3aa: CSVGSGGSYNEQFF

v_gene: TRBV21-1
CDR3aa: CASSRPGQDNEQFF

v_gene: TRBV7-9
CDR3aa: CATAKGPTGLAGGPYNEQFF

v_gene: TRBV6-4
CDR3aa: CASICQHRTEIPSNQPQHF

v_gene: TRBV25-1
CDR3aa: CASSELDRVGQPQHF

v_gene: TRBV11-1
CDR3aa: CASSPDRGQETQYF

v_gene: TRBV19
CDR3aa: CASHRQANTGELFF

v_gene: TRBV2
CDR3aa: CASSEQGTVQQPQHF

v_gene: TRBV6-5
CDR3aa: CASGEDAYQPQHF

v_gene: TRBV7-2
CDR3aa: CASSLAGGRTGVFYGYTF

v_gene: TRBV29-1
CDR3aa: CSARGRGQDYGYTF

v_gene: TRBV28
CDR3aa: CASSFLYFGQGGDGYTF

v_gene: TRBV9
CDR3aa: CASTQAGEAYNEQFF

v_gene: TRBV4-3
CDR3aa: CASSQGVRGRVSSYEQYF

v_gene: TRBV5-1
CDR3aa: CASSLRSGLVASNYGYTF

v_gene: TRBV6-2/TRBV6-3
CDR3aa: CASSYGTSLGETQYF

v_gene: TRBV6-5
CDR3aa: CASSLGANTGELFF

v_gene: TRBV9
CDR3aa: CASSPVDRAGGYTF

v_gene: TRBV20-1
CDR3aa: CSASTTEAFF